This T cell receptor beta chain is from a study of shared T cell receptors in the human thymus. Sequenced by immunoSEQ multiplex PCR; TCRdb stores in-frame clones only, minus some. The sample holds 550,000 to 800,000 clones; 80% to 90% are singletons and the top ten take about 0.011%. The germline V gene has CDR1 LGHNA and CDR2 YSLEER. The CDR3 spans 15 residues. With 2 bases removed from V and 2 bases from J, the gap between germline ends came to 11 bases. The data were also submitted as part of a second study, on human thymus T cells. Per that paper: Corrective heart surgery yielded the resections from which the thymus tissue came.

The rearrangement joins TRBV4-3 to TRBJ2-3, with D hard to call. Source material: thymocytes. This sequence originates from a girl in the first two years of life with a congenital heart defect. The chain's CDR3 is CASSQILGPTDTQYF. Here the CDR3 DNA reads TGCGCCAGCAGCCAAATATTGGGCCCCACAGATACGCAGTATTTT.